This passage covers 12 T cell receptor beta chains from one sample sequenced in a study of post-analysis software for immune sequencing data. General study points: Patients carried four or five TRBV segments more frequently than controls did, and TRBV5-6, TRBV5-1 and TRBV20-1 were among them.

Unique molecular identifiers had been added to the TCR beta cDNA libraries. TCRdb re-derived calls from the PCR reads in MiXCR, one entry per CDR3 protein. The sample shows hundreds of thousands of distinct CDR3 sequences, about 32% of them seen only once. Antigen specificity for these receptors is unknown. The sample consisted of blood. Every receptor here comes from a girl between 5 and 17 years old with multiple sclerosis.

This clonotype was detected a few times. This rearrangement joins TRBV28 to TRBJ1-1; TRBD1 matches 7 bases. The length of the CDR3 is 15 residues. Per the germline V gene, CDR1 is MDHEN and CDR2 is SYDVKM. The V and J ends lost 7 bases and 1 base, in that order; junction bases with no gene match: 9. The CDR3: CASTPTDRENTEAFF. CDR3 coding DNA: TGTGCCAGCACCCCGACCGACAGGGAGAACACTGAAGCTTTCTTT.

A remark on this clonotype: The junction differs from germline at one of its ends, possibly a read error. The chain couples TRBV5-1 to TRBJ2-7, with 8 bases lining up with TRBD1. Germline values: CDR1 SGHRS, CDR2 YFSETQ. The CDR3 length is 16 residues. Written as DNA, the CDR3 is TGCACCAGCAGCATATACACAGGGGGGACCAACTACGAGCAGTACTTC. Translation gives CTSSIYTGGTNYEQYF.

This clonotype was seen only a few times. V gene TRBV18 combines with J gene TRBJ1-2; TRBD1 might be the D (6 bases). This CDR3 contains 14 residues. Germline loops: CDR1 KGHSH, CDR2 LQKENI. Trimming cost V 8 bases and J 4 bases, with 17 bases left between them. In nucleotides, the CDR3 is TGTGCCAGCACCCGACAGGTCCCAAGCTATGGCTACACCTTC. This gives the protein CASTRQVPSYGYTF.

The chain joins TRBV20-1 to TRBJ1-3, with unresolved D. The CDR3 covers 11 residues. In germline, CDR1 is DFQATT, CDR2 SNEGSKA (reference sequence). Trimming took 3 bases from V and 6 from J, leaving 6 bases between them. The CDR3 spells CSAREENTIYF. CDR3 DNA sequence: TGCAGTGCTAGGGAGGAAAACACCATATATTTT.

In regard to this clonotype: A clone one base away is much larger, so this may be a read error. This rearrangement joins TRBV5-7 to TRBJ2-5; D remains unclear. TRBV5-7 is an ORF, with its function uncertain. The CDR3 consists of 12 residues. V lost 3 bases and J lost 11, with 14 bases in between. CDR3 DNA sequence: TGTGCCAGCAGCTCCCGGGTCTACGGGCAGTACTTC. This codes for CASSSRVYGQYF.

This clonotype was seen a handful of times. The CDR3 coding sequence is TGCAGCGTTGTTCCCAGGGGAGTGGAAAAACTGTTTTTT. Protein: CSVVPRGVEKLFF. This sequence joins TRBV29-1 and TRBJ1-4; D is perhaps TRBD1 (6 bases). This CDR3 comprises 13 residues. Trimming pared 4 bases from V and 8 bases from J, leaving 14 bases between. Germline V CDR1 and CDR2: SQVTM, ANQGSEA.

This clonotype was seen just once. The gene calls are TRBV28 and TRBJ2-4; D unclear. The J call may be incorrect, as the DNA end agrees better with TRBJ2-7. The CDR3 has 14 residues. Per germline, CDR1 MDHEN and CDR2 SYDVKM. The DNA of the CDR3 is TGTGCCAGCAGTTCAACTAAATTGCGTCCCGAGCAGTACTTC. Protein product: CASSSTKLRPEQYF.

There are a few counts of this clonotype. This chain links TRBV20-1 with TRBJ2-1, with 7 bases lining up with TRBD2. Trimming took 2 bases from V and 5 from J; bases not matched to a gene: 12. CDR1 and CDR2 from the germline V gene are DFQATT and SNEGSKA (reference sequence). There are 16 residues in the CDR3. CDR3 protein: CSARFPALAFHNEQFF. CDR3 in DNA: TGCAGTGCTAGATTTCCGGCACTAGCGTTCCACAATGAGCAGTTCTTC.

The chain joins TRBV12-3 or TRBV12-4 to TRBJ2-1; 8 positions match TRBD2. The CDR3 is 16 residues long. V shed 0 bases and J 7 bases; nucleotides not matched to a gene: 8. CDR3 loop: CASSLALGLGVNEQFF. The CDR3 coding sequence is TGTGCCAGCAGTTTAGCGTTGGGACTAGGGGTGAATGAGCAGTTCTTC.

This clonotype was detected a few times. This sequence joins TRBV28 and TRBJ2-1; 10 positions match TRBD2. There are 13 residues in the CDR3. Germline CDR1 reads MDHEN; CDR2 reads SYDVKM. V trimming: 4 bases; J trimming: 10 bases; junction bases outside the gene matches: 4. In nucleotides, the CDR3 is TGTGCCAGCAGTTCTGGGACTAGCGTAGAGCAGTTCTTC. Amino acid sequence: CASSSGTSVEQFF.

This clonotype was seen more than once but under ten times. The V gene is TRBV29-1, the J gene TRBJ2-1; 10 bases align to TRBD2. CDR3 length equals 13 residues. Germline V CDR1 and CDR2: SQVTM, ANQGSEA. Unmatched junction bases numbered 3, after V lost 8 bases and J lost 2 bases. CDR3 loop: CSLLAGPYNEQFF. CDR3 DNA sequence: TGCAGCTTACTAGCGGGACCCTACAATGAGCAGTTCTTC.

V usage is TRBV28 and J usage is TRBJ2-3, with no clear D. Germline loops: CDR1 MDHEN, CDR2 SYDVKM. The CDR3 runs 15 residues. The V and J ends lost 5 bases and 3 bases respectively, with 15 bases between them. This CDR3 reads CASSHQALVTDTQYF. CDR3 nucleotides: TGTGCCAGCAGTCATCAGGCGTTGGTGACAGATACGCAGTATTTT.